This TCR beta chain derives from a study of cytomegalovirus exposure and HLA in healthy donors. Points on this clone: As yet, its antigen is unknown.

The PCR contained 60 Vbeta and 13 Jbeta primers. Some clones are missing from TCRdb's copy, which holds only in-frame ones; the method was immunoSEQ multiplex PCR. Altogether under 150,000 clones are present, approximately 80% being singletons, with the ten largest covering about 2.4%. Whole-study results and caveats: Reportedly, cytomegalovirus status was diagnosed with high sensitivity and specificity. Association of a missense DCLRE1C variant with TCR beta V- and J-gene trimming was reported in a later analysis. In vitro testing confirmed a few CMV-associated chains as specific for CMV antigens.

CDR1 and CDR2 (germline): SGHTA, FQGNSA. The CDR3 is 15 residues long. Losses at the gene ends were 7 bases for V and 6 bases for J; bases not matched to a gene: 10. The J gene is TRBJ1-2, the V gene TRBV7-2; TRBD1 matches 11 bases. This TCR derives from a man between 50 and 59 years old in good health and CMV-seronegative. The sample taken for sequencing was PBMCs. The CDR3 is CASTNRPGQGDGYTF. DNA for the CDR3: TGTGCCAGCACCAACAGACCGGGACAGGGGGATGGCTACACCTTC.